The sequence of this TCR beta chain was determined in a study of cytomegalovirus exposure and HLA in healthy donors (TCRdb year 2017). Regarding the study in general: An earlier analysis of more than 550 of the donors reported 276 Gb of sequence data and 95 million to 120 million unique TCR beta sequences obtained from about 179 million T cells. Rather than drawing on any new phenotypic data, the later analysis identified candidate immune exposures from TCR beta sequences and the way those sequences occurred across donors. Typing coverage differed by locus: A, B, C, DRB1 and DQB1 were typed in about 620-630 donors, DQA1 in roughly 500, DPA1 in 600 to 610, and DPB1 in roughly 470. Donor age, sex, ethnicity and CMV serostatus were collected together with the repertoire data. A separate validation cohort of over a hundred different subjects was used in addition to the approximately 670-subject first cohort. An early release covering 550 to 700 HLA-typed donors comprised roughly 300 gigabases of sequencing data and about 90 million unique TCR sequences. Using immunosequencing, the study profiled T cell repertoires from fewer than 700 subjects and related those repertoires to cytomegalovirus serostatus. Both class I and class II loci were covered by HLA typing, at four-digit resolution. Across some 400 genotyped donors of the cohort, an average of about 240,000 unique TCR beta nucleotide sequences per donor were sequenced, and roughly 17% of those sequences were non-productive. Of the 300 to 450 genotyped donors, 70% to 90% were placed in the genetic ancestry cluster associated with self-reported Caucasian donors. High-throughput TCR immunosequencing, statistical association of individual TCRs with disease status, and machine learning were combined to predict cytomegalovirus infection status. Because of strong linkage in the cohort, a handful of DR-DQ haplotypes were treated as single units for association and clustering. In an earlier analysis of roughly 580 of the donors, high-throughput TCR beta sequencing was used to judge whether each TCR beta V gene segment behaved as functional or pseudogenic. The study aimed to test whether signatures of past pathogen exposure could be identified by cataloging public T cell receptors. Every repertoire in the discovery cohort had been generated on one and the same sequencing platform. In a later analysis, previously published TCR beta repertoires from 500 to 750 donors were re-analyzed and high-resolution HLA genotyping was added so that TCR occurrence patterns could be studied. In a later genetic analysis, genome-wide SNP genotypes for about 65% of the roughly 670 donors were used, and that subset was treated as a discovery cohort.

CDR1 MNHEY and CDR2 SVGAGI are derived from the germline V gene. Its CDR3 holds 13 amino acids, cysteine through phenylalanine. Kept here is only the CDR3 DNA, which spans 39 bases and is read in frame from base 1. Receptors were amplified or captured by the immunoSEQ multiplex PCR assay. A mixture of 60 forward primers for TCR Vbeta segments and 13 reverse primers for TCR Jbeta segments was used in the multiplex PCR. Amplification of the CDR3 region of rearranged TCR beta genes was performed with a multiplex PCR assay on genomic DNA. Amplified TCR beta libraries were sequenced as 87-base-pair reads on the Illumina HiSeq System. In the source study's methods: A later analysis counted 65 million to 90 million unique TCR beta chains across the roughly 700 repertoires, and around 12 million of these chains were shared by at least two donors. Raw reads were error-corrected and collapsed into unique sequences by a nearest-neighbor algorithm in which closely related sequences were merged to remove PCR and sequencing errors. To assign V, D and J gene segments, CDR3 sequences were aligned to IMGT reference sequences. Each retained sequence needed at least a six-nucleotide match to both a V gene segment and a J gene segment. A rearrangement was called productive if the CDR3 had no stop codons and remained in frame with V and J, and every other rearrangement was called non-productive. CDR3 was defined by IMGT convention, running from the second conserved V-encoded cysteine to the conserved J-encoded phenylalanine. The earlier analysis of 587 of the donors excluded sequences that lacked an unambiguous match to a single V gene segment. An earlier analysis of about 600 of the donors called V segments functional above 56.7% productive rearrangements and segregating when the between-donor standard deviation exceeded 5%. To diagnose cytomegalovirus status from the catalog of TCR beta chain sequences, a statistical classification framework was built. In a later analysis, TCR nucleotide sequences were compared against IMGT/GENE-DB human TR gene sequences so that V and J genes could be assigned. The TCRdist pipeline was used in a later analysis to assign CDR3 sequences and most-parsimonious VDJ recombination scenarios. A later analysis defined each TCR beta chain by its CDR3 amino acid sequence plus V-gene family, and excluded reads lacking a unique V-gene family. As a way to deal with suspected cross-contamination and a sequencing artifact, a later analysis dropped hundreds of nucleotide sequences that were highly shared and had low generation probability. In a later analysis, a clonal expansion index was calculated for each public chain from normalized within-repertoire ranks of inferred template counts. In a later analysis, generation probabilities were computed using a VDJ recombination model fitted to out-of-frame rearrangements, and the results were checked against IGoR. A later analysis scored TCR-TCR, TCR-HLA and TCR-CMV co-occurrence with hypergeometric tests, applying a repertoire-size bias correction to TCR pairs. In a later analysis, false discovery rates were estimated by permuting HLA or CMV assignments 20 times. In a later analysis, co-occurring TCRs were grouped using DBSCAN, with TCRdist sequence similarity added in when clustering inside HLA-allele-positive subsets. Repertoires with fewer than 30,000 or more than 120,000 public chains, plus five repertoires with anomalous nucleotide sharing, were excluded from co-occurrence clustering. Imported from immuneACCESS, the table was reduced by TCRdb to in-frame sequences with V and J called. These copies leave out some clones; in studies compared against another copy, an unresolved V gene accounts for under half, and the cause of the remainder is not known. That table is the source of V, J and clone size, and D and trimming were worked out from the DNA. This sample's table has entries for around 200,000 clones. About 1% of the sample goes to the ten largest clones.

Overall study outcomes, separate from this receptor: The only immune exposure information available for the cohort was CMV serostatus. Roughly 15 rarely observed V segments, including chromosome 9 orphons, were excluded from the earlier analysis of a few hundred of the donors because counts were too low. When HLA alleles, especially DR and DQ, strongly co-occurred, attributing TCR associations to individual alleles was difficult. The presence/absence analyses assumed that sequencing depth was roughly uniform across donors, and that assumption may not be true. In a later genetic analysis, fewer N-insertions in productive TCRs were reported among donors in an Asian-associated ancestry cluster than the approximately 670-donor mean. A group of highly shared sequence variants was considered likely to be a technical artifact of the sequencing pipeline. Because HLA typing was missing for some donors at each locus, association tests included only the typed subset. V-gene and J-gene trimming of TCR beta chains was associated with a missense DCLRE1C variant in a later genetic analysis, and the association was replicated in an independent cohort. In a later analysis, HLA-associated TCR beta chains showed more clonal expansion and lower generation probabilities than non-associated chains that were equally common. Linkage disequilibrium might explain the correlated functional status among segregating V segments, but an unknown experimental factor could not be ruled out. In this cohort, only TCR beta chains were sequenced, and detectable features were limited by the absence of alpha or paired-chain data. Several of the top co-occurrence clusters appeared to be linked to parvovirus B19, influenza, CMV and Epstein-Barr virus, according to a later analysis. Across donors, most TCR sequences were observed very rarely, whereas some public TCRs were present in many individuals. The study gave a list of about 170 TCR beta chains associated with cytomegalovirus. At a false discovery rate of 0.05, a later analysis linked 15,000 to 20,000 TCR beta sequences to specific HLA alleles. A further reported finding was that TCR beta sequences accurately predicted the HLA-A and HLA-B alleles for most subjects in the first cohort. A later analysis found that TCR association rates varied across HLA loci, with DRB1 alleles showing the most associated TCRs and HLA-C alleles the fewest. The authors suggested that the approach could potentially be generalized to other disease states and immunological phenotypes. In vitro tests confirmed that three of the cytomegalovirus-associated TCR beta chains recognize cytomegalovirus antigens. The 87-base-pair reads could not distinguish some IMGT-functional V segments, including TRBV6-2 and TRBV6-3, so those segments were excluded. Broadly in line with IMGT annotations, most TCR beta V segments showed up in productive rearrangements about 90% or about 30% of the time in an earlier analysis of under 700 of the donors. Cytomegalovirus status was reported to be diagnosed by the classifier with high specificity and sensitivity in both the original and validation cohorts. A later analysis found that most CMV-associated TCR beta chains appeared HLA-restricted, with HLA associations seemingly driven largely by CMV exposure.

In total, roughly 710 healthy bone marrow donors made up the cohort. All cohort members were sampled while nominally healthy, although unrecorded immune exposures were likely present. The donor tested CMV seropositive and was one of the 289 seropositive cohort members. A peripheral blood sample was collected from each donor, and TCR beta sequencing was performed on peripheral blood mononuclear cells. The Qiagen DNeasy Blood Extraction Kit was used to extract genomic DNA from the blood cell samples. As for this clone: Its antigen remains unidentified. Relative to the germline gene, one junction end is altered; a read error may explain this.

The chain is assembled from TRBV6-5 and TRBJ1-1; the D gene lacks a confident call. This sequence originates from a girl aged 2 to 10 in good health and CMV-seropositive. The sample taken for sequencing was PBMCs. The DNA is TGTGCTAGCAGTTATGGGCCCTACACTGAAGCTTTCTTT. This translates into CASSYGPYTEAFF.